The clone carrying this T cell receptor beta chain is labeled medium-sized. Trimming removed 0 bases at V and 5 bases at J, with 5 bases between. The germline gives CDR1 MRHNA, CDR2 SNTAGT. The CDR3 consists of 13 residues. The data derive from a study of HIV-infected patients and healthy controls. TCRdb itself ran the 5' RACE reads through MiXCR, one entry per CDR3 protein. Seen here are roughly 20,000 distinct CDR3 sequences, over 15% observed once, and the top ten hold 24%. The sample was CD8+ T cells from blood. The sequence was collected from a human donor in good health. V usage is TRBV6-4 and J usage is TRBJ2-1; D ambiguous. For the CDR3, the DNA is TGTGCCAGCAGTGACTCTACTAACAATGAGCAGTTCTTC. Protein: CASSDSTNNEQFF.